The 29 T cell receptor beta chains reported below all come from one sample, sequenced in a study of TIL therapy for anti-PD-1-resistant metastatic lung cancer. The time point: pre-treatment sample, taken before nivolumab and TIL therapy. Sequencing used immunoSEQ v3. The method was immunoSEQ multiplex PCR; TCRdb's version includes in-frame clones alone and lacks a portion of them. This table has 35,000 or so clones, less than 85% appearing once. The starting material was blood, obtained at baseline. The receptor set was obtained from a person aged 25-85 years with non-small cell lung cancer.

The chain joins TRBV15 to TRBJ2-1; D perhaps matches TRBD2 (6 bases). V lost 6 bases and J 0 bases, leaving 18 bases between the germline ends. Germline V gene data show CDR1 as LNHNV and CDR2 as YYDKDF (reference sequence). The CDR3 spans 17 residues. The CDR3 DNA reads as TGTGCCACCAGGGGAAGTAGCGGTCTTAGCTCCTACAATGAGCAGTTCTTC. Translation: CATRGSSGLSSYNEQFF. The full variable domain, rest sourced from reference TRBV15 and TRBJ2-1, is DAMVIQNPRYQVTQFGKPVTLSCSQTLNHNVMYWYQQKSSQAPKLLFHYYDKDFNNEADTPDNFQSRRPNTSFCFLDIRSPGLGDTAMYLCATRGSSGLSSYNEQFFGPGTRLTVL.

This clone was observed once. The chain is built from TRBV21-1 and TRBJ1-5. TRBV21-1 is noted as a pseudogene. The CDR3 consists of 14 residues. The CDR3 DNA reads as TGTGCCAGCGTGAAAAGGTGCCCCAATCAGCCCCAGCATTTT. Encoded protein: CASVKRCPNQPQHF.

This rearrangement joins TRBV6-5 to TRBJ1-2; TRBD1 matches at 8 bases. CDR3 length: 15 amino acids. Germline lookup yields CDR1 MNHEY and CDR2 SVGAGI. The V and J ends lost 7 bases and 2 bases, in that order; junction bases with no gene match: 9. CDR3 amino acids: CASTKGRQGNYGYTF. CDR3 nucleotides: TGTGCCAGCACCAAAGGGAGACAGGGGAACTATGGCTACACCTTC.

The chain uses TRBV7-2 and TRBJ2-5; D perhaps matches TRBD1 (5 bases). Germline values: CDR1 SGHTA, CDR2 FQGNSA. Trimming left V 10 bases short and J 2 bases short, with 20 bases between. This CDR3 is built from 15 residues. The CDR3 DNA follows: TGTGCCACCACCGCCCGGCGGACAATTCAAGAGACCCAGTACTTC. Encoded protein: CATTARRTIQETQYF. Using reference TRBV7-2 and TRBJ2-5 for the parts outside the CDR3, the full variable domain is GAGVSQSPSNKVTEKGKDVELRCDPISGHTALYWYRQSLGQGLEFLIYFQGNSAPDKSGLPSDRFSAERTGGSVSTLTIQRTQQEDSAVYLCATTARRTIQETQYFGPGTRLLVL.

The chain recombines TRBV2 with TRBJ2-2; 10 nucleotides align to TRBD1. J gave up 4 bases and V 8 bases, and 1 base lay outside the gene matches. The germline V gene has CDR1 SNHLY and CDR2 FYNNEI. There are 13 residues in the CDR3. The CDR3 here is CASGDRGTGELFF. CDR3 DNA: TGTGCCAGCGGGGACAGGGGCACCGGGGAGCTGTTTTTT.

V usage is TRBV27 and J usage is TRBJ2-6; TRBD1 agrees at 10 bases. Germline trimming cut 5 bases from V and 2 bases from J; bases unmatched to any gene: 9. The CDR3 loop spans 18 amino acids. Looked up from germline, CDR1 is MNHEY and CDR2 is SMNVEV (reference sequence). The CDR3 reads CASSPLGQGIPGANVLTF. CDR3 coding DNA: TGTGCCAGCAGTCCACTGGGACAGGGGATCCCTGGGGCCAACGTCCTGACTTTC.

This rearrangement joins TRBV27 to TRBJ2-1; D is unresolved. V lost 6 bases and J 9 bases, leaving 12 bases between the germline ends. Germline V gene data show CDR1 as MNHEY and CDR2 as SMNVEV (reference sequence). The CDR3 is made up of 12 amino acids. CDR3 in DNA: TGTGCCAGCAGGAACCCAATAGGTGAGCAGTTCTTC. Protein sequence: CASRNPIGEQFF.

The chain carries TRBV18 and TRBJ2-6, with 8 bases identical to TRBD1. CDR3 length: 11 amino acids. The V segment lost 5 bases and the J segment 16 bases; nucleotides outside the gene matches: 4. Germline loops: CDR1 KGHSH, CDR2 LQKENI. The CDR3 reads CASSSTGGLTF. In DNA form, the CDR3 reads TGTGCCAGCTCATCAACAGGGGGGCTGACTTTC. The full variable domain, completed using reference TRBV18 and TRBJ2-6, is NAGVMQNPRHLVRRRGQEARLRCSPMKGHSHVYWYRQLPEEGLKFMVYLQKENIIDESGMPKERFSAEFPKEGPSILRIQQVVRGDSAAYFCASSSTGGLTFGAGSRLTVL.

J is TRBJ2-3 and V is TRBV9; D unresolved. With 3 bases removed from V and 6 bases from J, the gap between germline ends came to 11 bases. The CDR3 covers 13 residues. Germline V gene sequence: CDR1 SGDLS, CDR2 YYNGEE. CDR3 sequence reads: CASSDNDLDTQYF. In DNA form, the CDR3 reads TGTGCCAGCAGCGATAATGACCTGGATACGCAGTATTTT.

CDR3 coding DNA: TGCGCCAGCAGCCACCTCCAGAGGGGCTACGAGCAGTACTTC. Residues: CASSHLQRGYEQYF. The V and J genes are TRBV4-3 and TRBJ2-7; D tentatively reads TRBD1 or TRBD2 (5 bases each). V lost 3 bases and J lost 3, with 12 bases in between. CDR3 length: 14 residues. Germline CDR1 and CDR2: LGHNA and YSLEER.

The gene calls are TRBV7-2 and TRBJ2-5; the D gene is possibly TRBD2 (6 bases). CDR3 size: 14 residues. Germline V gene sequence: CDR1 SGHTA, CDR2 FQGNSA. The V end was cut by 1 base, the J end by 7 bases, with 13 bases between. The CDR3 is CASSLGTTRGTQYF. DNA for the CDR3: TGTGCCAGCAGCTTAGGGACTACCCGGGGGACCCAGTACTTC.

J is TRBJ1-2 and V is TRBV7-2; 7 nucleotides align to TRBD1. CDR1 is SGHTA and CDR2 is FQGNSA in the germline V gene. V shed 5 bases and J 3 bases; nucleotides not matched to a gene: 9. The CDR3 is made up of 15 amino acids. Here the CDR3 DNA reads TGTGCCAGCAGCCTTGGGACAGTACAAGACTATGGCTACACCTTC. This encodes CASSLGTVQDYGYTF.

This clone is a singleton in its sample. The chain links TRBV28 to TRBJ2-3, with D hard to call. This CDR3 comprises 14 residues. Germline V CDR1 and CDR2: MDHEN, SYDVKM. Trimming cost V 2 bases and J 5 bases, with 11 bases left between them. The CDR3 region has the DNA TGTGCCAGCAGTTTAGGATCACCGCTAGATACGCAGTATTTT. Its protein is CASSLGSPLDTQYF. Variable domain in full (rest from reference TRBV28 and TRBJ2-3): DVKVTQSSRYLVKRTGEKVFLECVQDMDHENMFWYRQDPGLGLRLIYFSYDVKMKEKGDIPEGYSVSREKKERFSLILESASTNQTSMYLCASSLGSPLDTQYFGPGTRLTVL.

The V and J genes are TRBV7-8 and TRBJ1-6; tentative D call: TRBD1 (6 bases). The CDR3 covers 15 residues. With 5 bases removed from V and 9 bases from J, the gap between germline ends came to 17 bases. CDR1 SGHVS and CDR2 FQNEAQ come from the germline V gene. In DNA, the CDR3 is TGTGCCAGCAGCCCAGCGGGGGGCCCCGGTTCACCCCTCCACTTT. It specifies CASSPAGGPGSPLHF.

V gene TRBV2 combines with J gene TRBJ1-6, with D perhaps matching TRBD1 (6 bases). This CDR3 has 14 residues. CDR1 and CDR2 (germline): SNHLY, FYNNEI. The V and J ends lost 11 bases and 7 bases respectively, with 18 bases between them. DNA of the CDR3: TGTGCCGGTAAGGGGGTAGCGCGGAATTCACCCCTCCACTTT. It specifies CAGKGVARNSPLHF.

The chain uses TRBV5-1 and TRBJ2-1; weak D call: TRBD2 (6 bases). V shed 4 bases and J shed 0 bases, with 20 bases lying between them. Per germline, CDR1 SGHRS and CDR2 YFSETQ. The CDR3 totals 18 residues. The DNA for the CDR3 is TGCGCCAGCAGCCTCCCACCCCCTCTAGCGAGCTCCTACAATGAGCAGTTCTTC. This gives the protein CASSLPPPLASSYNEQFF.

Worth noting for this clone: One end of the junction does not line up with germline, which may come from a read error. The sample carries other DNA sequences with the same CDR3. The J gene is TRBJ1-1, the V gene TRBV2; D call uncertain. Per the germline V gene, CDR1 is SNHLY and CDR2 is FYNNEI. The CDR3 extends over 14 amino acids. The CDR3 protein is CASSEDTLNTEAFF. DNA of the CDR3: TGTGCCAGCAGTGAAGACACGTTGAATACTGAAGCTTTCTTT.

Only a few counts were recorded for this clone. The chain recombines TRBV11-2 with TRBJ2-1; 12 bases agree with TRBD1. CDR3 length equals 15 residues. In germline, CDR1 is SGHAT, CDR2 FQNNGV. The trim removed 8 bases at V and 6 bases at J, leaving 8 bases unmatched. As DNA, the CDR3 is TGTGCCAGCGGTACTGAGGGACAGGGGGCCAATGAGCAGTTCTTC. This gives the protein CASGTEGQGANEQFF.

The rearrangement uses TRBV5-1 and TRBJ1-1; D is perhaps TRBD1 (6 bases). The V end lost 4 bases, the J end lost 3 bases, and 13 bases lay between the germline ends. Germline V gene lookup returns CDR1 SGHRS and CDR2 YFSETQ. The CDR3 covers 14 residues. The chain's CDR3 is CASSLQGLYTEAFF. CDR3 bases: TGCGCCAGCAGCCTACAGGGACTCTACACTGAAGCTTTCTTT.

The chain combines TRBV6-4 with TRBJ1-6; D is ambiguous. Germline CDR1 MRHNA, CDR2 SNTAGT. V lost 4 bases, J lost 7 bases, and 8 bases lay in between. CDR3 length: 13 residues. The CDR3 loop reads CASSGQVNSPLHF. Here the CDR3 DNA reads TGTGCCAGCAGTGGTCAGGTGAATTCACCCCTCCACTTT.

CDR3 bases: TGCGCCAGCAGCTTGGTGACAGGGGCTGAAGCTTTCTTT. Translated, it gives CASSLVTGAEAFF. The genes are TRBV5-1 and TRBJ1-1; TRBD1 aligns across 8 bases. The ends lost 0 bases at V and 6 bases at J; junction bases unmatched: 1. This CDR3 is built from 13 residues. The germline V gene has CDR1 SGHRS and CDR2 YFSETQ. Complete variable domain (other parts from reference TRBV5-1 and TRBJ1-1): KAGVTQTPRYLIKTRGQQVTLSCSPISGHRSVSWYQQTPGQGLQFLFEYFSETQRNKGNFPGRFSGRQFSNSRSEMNVSTLELGDSALYLCASSLVTGAEAFFGQGTRLTVV.

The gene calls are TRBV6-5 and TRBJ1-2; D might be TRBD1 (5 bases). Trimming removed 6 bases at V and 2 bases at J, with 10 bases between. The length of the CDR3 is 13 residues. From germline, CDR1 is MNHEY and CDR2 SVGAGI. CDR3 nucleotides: TGTGCCAGCAGCTGGGGACTGAACTATGGCTACACCTTC. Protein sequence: CASSWGLNYGYTF.

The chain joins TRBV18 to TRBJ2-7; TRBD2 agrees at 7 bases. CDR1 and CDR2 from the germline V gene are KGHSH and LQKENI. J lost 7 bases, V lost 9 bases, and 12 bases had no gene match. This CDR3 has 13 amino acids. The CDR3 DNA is TGTGCCAGTTCGGCGGGAGCGAGTTGGGAGCAGTACTTC. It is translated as CASSAGASWEQYF.

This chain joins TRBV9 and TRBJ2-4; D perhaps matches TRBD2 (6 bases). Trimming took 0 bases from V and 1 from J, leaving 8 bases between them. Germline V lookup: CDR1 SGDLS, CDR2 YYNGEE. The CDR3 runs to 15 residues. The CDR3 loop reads CASSVAGTAKNIQYF. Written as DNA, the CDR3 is TGTGCCAGCAGCGTAGCCGGGACTGCCAAAAACATTCAGTACTTC.

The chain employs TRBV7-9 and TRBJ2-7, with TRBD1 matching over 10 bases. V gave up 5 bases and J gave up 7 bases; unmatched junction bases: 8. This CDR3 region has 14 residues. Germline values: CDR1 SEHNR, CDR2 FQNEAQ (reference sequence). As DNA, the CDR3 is TGTGCCAGCAGCGACCGACAGGGGGCGGTGGAGCAGTACTTC. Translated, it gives CASSDRQGAVEQYF.

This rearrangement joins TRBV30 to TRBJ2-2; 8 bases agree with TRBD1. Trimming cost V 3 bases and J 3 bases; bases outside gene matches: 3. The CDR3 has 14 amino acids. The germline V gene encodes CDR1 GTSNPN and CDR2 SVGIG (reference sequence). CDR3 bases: TGTGCCTGGAGGGACAGGGTGGACACCGGGGAGCTGTTTTTT. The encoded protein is CAWRDRVDTGELFF.

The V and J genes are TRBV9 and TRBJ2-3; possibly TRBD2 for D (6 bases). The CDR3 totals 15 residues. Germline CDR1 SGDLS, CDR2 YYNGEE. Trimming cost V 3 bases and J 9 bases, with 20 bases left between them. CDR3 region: CASSANPGEPGTQYF. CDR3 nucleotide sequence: TGTGCCAGCAGCGCCAACCCGGGAGAGCCAGGAACGCAGTATTTT.

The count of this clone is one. Here the CDR3 DNA reads TGCGCCAGCAGCCAAGGGCAGGCCTACGAGCAGTACTTC. Its translation is CASSQGQAYEQYF. The chain joins TRBV4-3 to TRBJ2-7; no clear D. Germline V CDR1 and CDR2: LGHNA, YSLEER. CDR3 length equals 13 residues. V lost 1 base and J 2 bases, leaving 6 bases between the germline ends.

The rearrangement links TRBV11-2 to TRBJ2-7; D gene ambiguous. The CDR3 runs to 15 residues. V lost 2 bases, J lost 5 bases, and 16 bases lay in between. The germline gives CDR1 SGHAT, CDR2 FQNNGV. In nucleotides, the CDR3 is TGTGCCAGCAGCTTATTTTTACCAGGATCCCACGAGCAGTACTTC. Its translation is CASSLFLPGSHEQYF.